This entry lists 29 T cell receptor beta chains sequenced from one sample in a study of blood T cells in healthy people across ages. A second PCR of 7 to 11 cycles used a sample-barcoded 5' primer and a J-beta primer mix. Using its own MiXCR run on the 5' RACE reads, TCRdb lists one record per CDR3 protein. The profile shows 890,000 or so distinct CDR3 sequences, under 80% of them singletons. Material: blood. Source of these receptors: a man aged 25 to 40 in good health.

The gene calls are TRBV4-2 and TRBJ2-5; D not certain. Germline lookup yields CDR1 LGHNA and CDR2 YNFKEQ. The CDR3 is 12 amino acids. With 2 bases removed from V and 7 bases from J, the gap between germline ends came to 8 bases. CDR3 region: CASSQRKGTQYF. As DNA, the CDR3 is TGTGCCAGCAGCCAACGCAAGGGGACCCAGTACTTC.

In regard to this clonotype: One junction end does not reproduce the germline sequence, and a read error may be involved. The chain carries TRBV27 and TRBJ1-1; 11 bases line up with TRBD1. In germline, CDR1 is MNHEY, CDR2 SMNVEV (reference sequence). The CDR3 runs 15 residues. The CDR3 coding sequence is TGCGCCAGCAGTTTTAGGACAGGGGGCAACACTGAAGCTTTCTTT. Translated, it gives CASSFRTGGNTEAFF.

The chain recombines TRBV28 with TRBJ2-5; D may be TRBD1 or TRBD2 (5 bases each). The germline gives CDR1 MDHEN, CDR2 SYDVKM. CDR3 size: 13 residues. V was cut by 5 bases and J by 2 bases, with 9 bases left in between. In nucleotides, the CDR3 is TGTGCCAGCAGTCCAGGGAGACAAGAGACCCAGTACTTC. It specifies CASSPGRQETQYF.

The chain has TRBV12-3 or TRBV12-4 and TRBJ2-3; D possibly corresponds to TRBD1 (5 bases). V shed 5 bases and J shed 3 bases, with 9 bases lying between them. There are 13 residues in the CDR3. CDR3 sequence: CASSPDRTDTQYF. The CDR3 nucleotides are TGTGCCAGCAGTCCCGACAGAACAGATACGCAGTATTTT.

This clonotype is a singleton in its sample. The V gene is TRBV18, the J gene TRBJ1-5; D gene ambiguous. Germline V lookup: CDR1 KGHSH, CDR2 LQKENI. The ends were cut back, 2 bases at V and 2 bases at J, with 7 bases in the middle. This CDR3 spans 14 amino acids. The CDR3 DNA sequence: TGTGCCAGCTCACCAGGGGAGGGCAATCAGCCCCAGCATTTT. This gives the protein CASSPGEGNQPQHF. Combining the CDR3 with reference TRBV18 and TRBJ1-5 gives the whole variable domain NAGVMQNPRHLVRRRGQEARLRCSPMKGHSHVYWYRQLPEEGLKFMVYLQKENIIDESGMPKERFSAEFPKEGPSILRIQQVVRGDSAAYFCASSPGEGNQPQHFGDGTRLSIL.

This clonotype has only a few counts. V and J are TRBV20-1 and TRBJ2-3; D not resolved. Germline CDR1 is DFQATT and CDR2 is SNEGSKA (reference sequence). The V end lost 3 bases, the J end lost 0 bases, and 13 bases lay between the germline ends. The CDR3 totals 15 residues. CDR3 in DNA: TGCAGTGCTAGCGGCAGATCCCCAAGCACAGATACGCAGTATTTT. It specifies CSASGRSPSTDTQYF.

The chain carries TRBV7-2 and TRBJ2-7; 8 positions match TRBD2. Germline loops: CDR1 SGHTA, CDR2 FQGNSA. This CDR3 region has 16 residues. J was trimmed by 5 bases and V by 5 bases; bases with no gene match: 14. The CDR3 bases are TGTGCCAGCAGCCCAACCCTAGCGGGCTTGGGGGACGAGCAGTACTTC. This codes for CASSPTLAGLGDEQYF.

In the case of this clonotype: A much larger clone lies one base from this, so it may be a read error. The rearrangement links TRBV20-1 to TRBJ2-5, with no clear D. This CDR3 contains 11 residues. The germline V gene has CDR1 DFQATT and CDR2 SNEGSKA (reference sequence). CDR3 bases: TGCAGTGCCCAGGACCAAGAGACCAAGTACTTC. It yields the protein CSAQDQETKYF.

CDR3 sequence reads: CASSLLSGLPYEQYF. DNA for the CDR3: TGTGCCAGCAGTTTGTTGTCGGGCCTTCCCTACGAGCAGTACTTC. The chain is built from TRBV27 and TRBJ2-7; D gene unclear. CDR1 MNHEY and CDR2 SMNVEV come from the germline V gene (reference sequence). CDR3 length: 15 amino acids. Trimming cost V 3 bases and J 2 bases, with 14 bases left between them.

This clonotype was counted a single time. The chain couples TRBV11-1 to TRBJ2-5, with D perhaps assigned TRBD1 or TRBD2 (5 bases each). Trimming cost V 7 bases and J 1 base, with 22 bases left between them. Germline V gene sequence: CDR1 SGHAT, CDR2 FQDESV (reference sequence). The CDR3 runs to 17 residues. The CDR3 spells CASTEWGNSLLQETQYF. For the CDR3, the DNA is TGTGCCAGCACCGAATGGGGGAACAGCCTACTCCAAGAGACCCAGTACTTC. Using reference TRBV11-1 and TRBJ2-5 for the parts outside the CDR3, the full variable domain is EAEVAQSPRYKITEKSQAVAFWCDPISGHATLYWYRQILGQGPELLVQFQDESVVDDSQLPKDRFSAERLKGVDSTLKIQPAELGDSAMYLCASTEWGNSLLQETQYFGPGTRLLVL.

This chain connects TRBV5-1 to TRBJ2-7; D is possibly TRBD1 (6 bases). Trimming took 0 bases from V and 3 from J, leaving 10 bases between them. Germline values: CDR1 SGHRS, CDR2 YFSETQ. The CDR3 runs 14 residues. The DNA of the CDR3 is TGCGCCAGCAGCTTGGAAGGGGGATACTACGAGCAGTACTTC. This gives the protein CASSLEGGYYEQYF.

The J gene is TRBJ1-2, the V gene TRBV10-3; D is undetermined. The CDR3 has 14 amino acids. Germline CDR1 and CDR2: ENHRY and SYGVKD. V lost 7 bases to trimming and J lost 2 bases, with 14 bases between them. The CDR3 region is CAITPGYLNYGYTF. The CDR3 coding sequence is TGTGCCATCACCCCGGGATACCTAAACTATGGCTACACCTTC.

V usage is TRBV2 and J usage is TRBJ1-5; D unresolved. Germline assignment: CDR1 SNHLY and CDR2 FYNNEI. The V gene lost 3 bases and the J gene lost 5 bases, with 11 bases spanning the gap. The CDR3 loop spans 14 amino acids. The CDR3 protein is CASSDRAADQPQHF. DNA for the CDR3: TGTGCCAGCAGTGATCGGGCAGCAGATCAGCCCCAGCATTTT.

The chain combines TRBV5-1 with TRBJ1-2; a weak D match, TRBD1 (6 bases). In germline, CDR1 is SGHRS, CDR2 YFSETQ. CDR3 length equals 15 residues. Trimming pared 0 bases from V and 4 bases from J, leaving 13 bases between. DNA of the CDR3: TGCGCCAGCAGCTTGGCCGTAAGGGGGGGCTATGGCTACACCTTC. Amino acids: CASSLAVRGGYGYTF.

The CDR3 sequence: CASSKENSGNQETQYF. The CDR3 DNA reads TGTGCCAGCAGCAAAGAGAATAGCGGGAACCAAGAGACCCAGTACTTC. The chain joins TRBV21-1 to TRBJ2-5; TRBD2 is the table's D call and was not checked against the DNA. TRBV21-1 is a listed pseudogene. The CDR3 loop spans 16 amino acids.

This clonotype came up a few times. This rearrangement joins TRBV5-4 to TRBJ1-2; 7 bases fit TRBD1. V gave up 4 bases and J gave up 4 bases; unmatched junction bases: 7. Germline CDR1 reads SGHNT; CDR2 reads YYREEE (reference sequence). The CDR3 is 14 residues long. CDR3 in amino acids: CASSPGQISYGYTF. The CDR3 coding sequence is TGTGCCAGCAGCCCGGGACAGATATCCTATGGCTACACCTTC.

The chain uses TRBV6-1 and TRBJ2-7; 11 bases line up with TRBD1. The CDR3 has 15 amino acids. Unmatched junction bases numbered 4, after V lost 6 bases and J lost 0 bases. In germline, CDR1 is MNHNS, CDR2 SASEGT. CDR3 protein: CASRTGTGGSYEQYF. The CDR3 nucleotides are TGTGCCAGCAGAACCGGGACAGGGGGCTCCTACGAGCAGTACTTC.

The rearrangement joins TRBV20-1 to TRBJ2-3; 7 nucleotides line up with TRBD2. Germline V gene data show CDR1 as DFQATT and CDR2 as SNEGSKA (reference sequence). With 3 bases clipped from V and 4 bases from J, the junction kept 10 bases outside the gene matches. The CDR3 contains 15 residues. CDR3 loop: CSARWEGMGSDTQYF. CDR3 DNA: TGCAGTGCTAGGTGGGAGGGTATGGGGTCAGATACGCAGTATTTT.

This clonotype was detected a few times. The J gene is TRBJ2-7, the V gene TRBV6-2 or TRBV6-3; D gene uncertain. CDR1 and CDR2 (germline): MNHEY, SVGEGT. The CDR3 runs to 13 residues. V was trimmed by 2 bases and J by 2 bases, leaving 7 bases between them. CDR3 DNA sequence: TGTGCCAGCAGTTACGCGGTTCCCTACGAGCAGTACTTC. This encodes CASSYAVPYEQYF.

The chain links TRBV21-1 to TRBJ2-1; the table's D call of TRBD1 was not tested on the DNA. TRBV21-1 is described as a pseudogene. This CDR3 is 13 amino acids long. CDR3 loop: CASSATGIDEQFF. DNA for the CDR3: TGTGCCAGCAGCGCGACAGGGATCGATGAGCAGTTCTTC.

The rearrangement links TRBV5-6 to TRBJ2-7; D remains ambiguous. The V end lost 0 bases, the J end lost 0 bases, and 16 bases lay between the germline ends. CDR3 length equals 17 residues. Germline V gene lookup returns CDR1 SGHDT and CDR2 YYEEEE. CDR3 in amino acids: CASSLARRRLSSYEQYF. DNA for the CDR3: TGTGCCAGCAGCTTGGCCAGGCGCCGATTAAGCTCCTACGAGCAGTACTTC.

The gene calls are TRBV11-2 and TRBJ2-7; TRBD2 aligns across 9 bases. TRBJ2-5 matches the DNA end more closely, so the J call is doubtful. Germline V gene lookup returns CDR1 SGHAT and CDR2 FQNNGV. The CDR3 consists of 17 residues. The CDR3 sequence is CASSFVASGALRETQYF. The CDR3 nucleotides read TGTGCCAGCAGCTTTGTTGCTAGCGGGGCCCTCCGGGAGACCCAGTACTTC.

A few counts support this clonotype. The chain couples TRBV6-5 to TRBJ1-4; no clear D. The length of the CDR3 is 15 residues. CDR1 and CDR2 (germline): MNHEY, SVGAGI. Trimming left V 0 bases short and J 8 bases short, with 13 bases between. CDR3 sequence (DNA): TGTGCCAGCAGTTACTCTGCGGGGAGTGGAGAAAAACTGTTTTTT. Translated, it gives CASSYSAGSGEKLFF.

The chain couples TRBV4-3 to TRBJ2-2; TRBD2 is a possible D gene (5 bases). CDR1 is LGHNA, CDR2 YSLEER, per germline. The CDR3 is 17 amino acids. The V end was cut by 0 bases, the J end by 3 bases, with 14 bases between. CDR3 bases: TGCGCCAGCAGCCAAGATCGGAGGAAACCGGACACCGGGGAGCTGTTTTTT. It encodes CASSQDRRKPDTGELFF.

This rearrangement joins TRBV4-1 to TRBJ2-1; weak D call: TRBD2 (6 bases). CDR1 and CDR2 (germline): MGHRA, YSYEKL. V was cut by 1 base and J by 10 bases, with 14 bases left in between. The CDR3 has 14 residues. The CDR3 DNA follows: TGCGCCAGCAGCCAAGCTCGCGGGGCCTCCGAGCAGTTCTTC. Translation gives CASSQARGASEQFF.

The chain employs TRBV24-1 and TRBJ1-2; possibly TRBD1 for D (5 bases). This CDR3 comprises 14 residues. V was pared by 4 bases and J by 4 bases, with 12 bases between. Germline V gives CDR1 KGHDR, CDR2 SFDVKD. CDR3 residues: CATSDGTRVYGYTF. In DNA form, the CDR3 reads TGTGCCACCAGTGACGGGACCAGAGTCTATGGCTACACCTTC.

The V gene is TRBV4-3, the J gene TRBJ2-6, with TRBD1 as a possible D gene (6 bases). The CDR3 is made up of 19 amino acids. In germline, CDR1 is LGHNA, CDR2 YSLEER. Trimming left V 4 bases short and J 0 bases short, with 19 bases between. The CDR3 DNA reads TGCGCCAGCAGCCCCGACCCCTCAGGGGCCCGCTCTGGGGCCAACGTCCTGACTTTC. Translated: CASSPDPSGARSGANVLTF.

The chain couples TRBV9 to TRBJ2-3; TRBD2 might be the D (7 bases). The length of the CDR3 is 15 residues. V lost 1 base, J lost 5 bases, and 14 bases lay in between. Germline loops: CDR1 SGDLS, CDR2 YYNGEE. CDR3 region: CASSVTGGPGDTQYF. The CDR3 coding sequence is TGTGCCAGCAGCGTAACGGGGGGCCCCGGAGATACGCAGTATTTT.

V and J are TRBV20-1 and TRBJ1-6, with TRBD1 matching over 7 bases. CDR1 and CDR2 (germline): DFQATT, SNEGSKA (reference sequence). Unmatched junction bases numbered 7, after V lost 6 bases and J lost 8 bases. CDR3 length equals 13 residues. DNA of the CDR3: TGCAGTGCCAGGGACAGCAAGGATTCACCCCTCCACTTT. It translates to CSARDSKDSPLHF.